Shown below are 12 T cell receptor beta chains from a single sample sequenced in a study of persistence of HIV-infected CD4 T cells. The libraries were made with immunoSEQ version 4 in survey mode. This table comes from immunoSEQ multiplex PCR, and its TCRdb copy is limited to in-frame clones, with some not included. The data hold roughly 30,000 clones, with over 65% observed a single time. Stimulation used about 10 ug/mL lysate from CMV-infected fibroblasts. Sorted nonresponding memory CD4+ T cells were CD40L-negative, CD69-negative, CD45RO-high. No antigens are known for them. The sequencing used CD4+ T cells sorted from PBMCs after 18-hour stimulation, collected from a patient who received antiretroviral therapy. The receptor source for this set is an adult woman with HIV who was CMV-seropositive.

This clone was seen a handful of times. The gene calls are TRBV10-3 and TRBJ2-7; 7 nucleotides match TRBD1. The J segment lost 3 bases and the V segment lost 10 bases, leaving 9 bases of the junction unmatched. The length of the CDR3 is 13 residues. The V gene's germline CDR1 is ENHRY and CDR2 SYGVKD. The CDR3 DNA follows: TGTGCCACGTCGGGACAGTCCTTCTACGAGCAGTACGTC. Amino acids: CATSGQSFYEQYV.

The chain joins TRBV19 to TRBJ1-1; D is unresolved. The CDR3 runs 13 residues. With 8 bases removed from V and 1 base from J, the gap between germline ends came to 11 bases. Germline loops: CDR1 LNHDA, CDR2 SQIVND (reference sequence). In DNA, the CDR3 is TGTGCCAGTCGAGGTCAGGAGAACACTGAAGCTTTCTTT. As protein: CASRGQENTEAFF.

V gene TRBV28 combines with J gene TRBJ1-1; D unresolved. Trimming cost V 6 bases and J 0 bases, with 11 bases left between them. The CDR3 extends over 14 amino acids. Germline V gene sequence: CDR1 MDHEN, CDR2 SYDVKM. The CDR3 DNA follows: TGTGCCAGCAGCATAACAGTGCTGAACACTGAAGCTTTCTTT. It encodes CASSITVLNTEAFF.

The CDR3, as DNA: TGTGCTAGTGGTTTGGGTTCGGCCACTGAAGCTTTCTTT. This encodes CASGLGSATEAFF. This chain connects TRBV12-5 to TRBJ1-1; no firm D call. Per germline, CDR1 LGHNT and CDR2 FRNRAP. Trimming pared 1 base from V and 4 bases from J, leaving 7 bases between. CDR3 length: 13 residues. Using reference TRBV12-5 and TRBJ1-1 for the parts outside the CDR3, the full variable domain is DARVTQTPRHKVTEMGQEVTMRCQPILGHNTVFWYRQTMMQGLELLAYFRNRAPLDDSGMPKDRFSAEMPDATLATLKIQPSEPRDSAVYFCASGLGSATEAFFGQGTRLTVV.

The chain uses TRBV5-1 and TRBJ2-3; D gene uncertain. The germline V gene encodes CDR1 SGHRS and CDR2 YFSETQ. V was cut by 5 bases and J by 3 bases, with 7 bases left in between. The CDR3 has 12 amino acids. The CDR3 reads CASSRDTDTQYF. CDR3 in DNA: TGCGCCAGCAGTAGGGATACAGATACGCAGTATTTT.

As concerns this clone: A read error may produce the germline difference seen at one junction end. This chain links TRBV2 with TRBJ1-5; the D is unclear. This CDR3 contains 12 residues. Germline V gene data show CDR1 as SNHLY and CDR2 as FYNNEI. The CDR3: CASSESKQPQHF. The CDR3 DNA follows: TGTGCCAGCAGTGAAAGCAAACAGCCCCAGCATTTT.

V is TRBV3-1 (or the pseudogene TRBV3-2) and J is TRBJ2-6, with D unclear. Germline V gene sequence: CDR1 LGHDT, CDR2 YNNKEL (reference sequence). The CDR3 loop spans 13 amino acids. Trimming pared 2 bases from V and 1 base from J, leaving 0 bases between. As DNA, the CDR3 is TGTGCCAGCAGCCAATCTGGGGCCAACGTCCTGACTTTC. Protein sequence: CASSQSGANVLTF.

This clone was counted once. The CDR3 nucleotides are TGTGCCAGCAGCCGAAGGTTAGGGACCCACAATGAGCAGTTCTTC. This translates into CASSRRLGTHNEQFF. The chain joins TRBV27 to TRBJ2-1; D might be TRBD1 or TRBD2, each matching 5 bases. Trimming stripped 6 bases from V and 5 bases from J, with 17 bases between. The CDR3 contains 15 residues. Germline assignment: CDR1 MNHEY and CDR2 SMNVEV (reference sequence).

The genes are TRBV18 and TRBJ1-2, with unresolved D. The CDR3 runs 12 residues. Trimming removed 4 bases at V and 8 bases at J, with 11 bases between. CDR1 KGHSH and CDR2 LQKENI come from the germline V gene. Here the CDR3 reads CASSQALEGYTF. CDR3 nucleotide sequence: TGTGCCAGCTCACAGGCTCTAGAAGGCTACACCTTC.

The chain combines TRBV15 with TRBJ2-1, with a tentative D call TRBD2 (5 bases). The V gene's germline CDR1 is LNHNV and CDR2 YYDKDF (reference sequence). V dropped 7 bases and J dropped 7 bases, with 11 bases sitting between them. The CDR3 is 12 amino acids. CDR3 sequence (DNA): TGTGCCACCACCGTGGACTGGAATGAGCAGTTCTTC. As protein: CATTVDWNEQFF. Full variable domain (rest looked up from reference TRBV15 and TRBJ2-1): DAMVIQNPRYQVTQFGKPVTLSCSQTLNHNVMYWYQQKSSQAPKLLFHYYDKDFNNEADTPDNFQSRRPNTSFCFLDIRSPGLGDTAMYLCATTVDWNEQFFGPGTRLTVL.

The chain has TRBV6-5 and TRBJ1-5, with D unresolved. Per the germline V gene, CDR1 is MNHEY and CDR2 is SVGAGI. V lost 5 bases and J lost 2, with 13 bases in between. This CDR3 has 15 amino acids. The CDR3 coding sequence is TGTGCCAGCAGTAGTCTCCGGGAGGGCAATCAGCCCCAGCATTTT. Protein product: CASSSLREGNQPQHF.

This clone was picked up one time. The CDR3 region is CASSKGLAGGLGETQYF. DNA for the CDR3: TGTGCCAGCAGCAAAGGACTAGCGGGGGGGCTTGGAGAGACCCAGTACTTC. The chain uses TRBV5-4 and TRBJ2-5; TRBD2 matches at 15 bases. This CDR3 contains 17 residues. Germline loops: CDR1 SGHNT, CDR2 YYREEE (reference sequence). Losses at the gene ends were 4 bases for V and 4 bases for J; bases not matched to a gene: 8.